What follows is one TCR beta chain and its context. This CDR3 fails to terminate in the conserved phenylalanine or tryptophan, so it likely reflects a read error. From roughly 21-30 mg of unsorted bulk tissue, DNA and RNA were co-extracted together. The sample is drawn from a study of tumor-infiltrating lymphocytes in primary liver carcinoma. Researchers generated TCR beta cDNA from approximately 520 ng of total RNA, relying on a constant-region primer. Generation of the TCR beta libraries relied on three nested multiplex PCR rounds using slightly modified ARM-PCR. From the multiplex PCR reads, TCRdb called clonotypes with MiXCR, one entry per CDR3 protein. The data show 65,000 to 80,000 distinct CDR3 sequences, approximately 70% seen once. Sample: liver tumor tissue from sampling region 4. As for subset: tumor region T4, right-lateral pole. This TCR came from a man aged 35-49 years with primary liver carcinoma and hepatitis B virus infection.

CDR3 sequence: CASSQGPGATGTNILTI. The DNA of the CDR3 is TGCGCCAGCAGCCAAGGTCCAGGAGCCACTGGGACCAACATCCTGACTATC. J is TRBJ2-6 and V is TRBV4-1, with D possibly called TRBD1 or TRBD2 (5 bases each). Germline CDR1 is MGHRA and CDR2 is YSYEKL. This CDR3 is built from 17 residues.